This T cell receptor (beta chain) is drawn from a study of cytomegalovirus exposure and HLA in healthy donors. Study-wide findings and caveats: Three CMV-associated chains were confirmed in vitro to be specific for CMV antigens.

Here immunoSEQ multiplex PCR was the method, and the copy in TCRdb shows in-frame clones only, minus some. The table has 180,000 or so clones, approximately 89% seen once; the top ten hold around 7.2%. With respect to this clone: Its antigen is not identified.

The V and J ends lost 4 bases and 5 bases respectively, with 10 bases between them. This CDR3 spans 13 amino acids. Germline CDR1 reads SGHRS; CDR2 reads YFSETQ. The clonotype originates from a man aged 25-45 years in good health and CMV-seropositive. The chain uses TRBV5-1 and TRBJ2-4; D remains unclear. Sequencing was carried out using PBMCs. The CDR3 region is CASSTGGENIQYF. The CDR3 DNA reads TGCGCCAGCAGCACGGGTGGAGAAAACATTCAGTACTTC.